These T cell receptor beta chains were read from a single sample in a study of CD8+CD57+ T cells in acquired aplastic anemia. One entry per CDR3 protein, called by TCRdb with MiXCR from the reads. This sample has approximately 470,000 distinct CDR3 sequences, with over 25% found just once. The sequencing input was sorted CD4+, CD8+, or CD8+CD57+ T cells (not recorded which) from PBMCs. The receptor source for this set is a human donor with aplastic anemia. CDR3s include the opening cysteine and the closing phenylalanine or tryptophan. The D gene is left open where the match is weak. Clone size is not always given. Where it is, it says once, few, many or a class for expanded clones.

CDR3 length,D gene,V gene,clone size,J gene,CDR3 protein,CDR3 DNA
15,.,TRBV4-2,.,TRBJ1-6,CACRPQVDYNSPLHF,TGTGCCTGCCGACCACAGGTGGACTATAATTCACCCCTCCACTTT
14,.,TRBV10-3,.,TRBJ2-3,CAISESTVRYTQYF,TGTGCCATCAGTGAGTCGACGGTAAGGTATACGCAGTATTTT
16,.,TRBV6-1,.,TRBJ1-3,CASSGTGTPSGNTIYF,TGTGCCAGCAGTGGCACAGGGACTCCCTCTGGAAACACCATATATTTT
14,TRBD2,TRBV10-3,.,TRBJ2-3,CATLADHSTDTQYF,TGTGCCACCCTAGCGGACCACTCCACAGATACGCAGTATTTT
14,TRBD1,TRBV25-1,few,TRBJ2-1,CASSYRDRVNEQFF,TGTGCCAGCAGCTACCGGGACAGGGTGAATGAGCAGTTCTTC
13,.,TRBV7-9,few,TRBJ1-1,CASSPGPVAEAFF,TGTGCCAGCAGCCCGGGGCCGGTCGCTGAAGCTTTCTTT
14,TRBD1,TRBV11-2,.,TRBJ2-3,CASSLDRGRHTQYF,TGTGCCAGCAGCTTAGACAGGGGGCGGCATACGCAGTATTTT
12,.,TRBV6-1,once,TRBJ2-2,CASSVNKGELFF,TGCGCCAGCAGTGTGAATAAAGGGGAGCTGTTTTTT
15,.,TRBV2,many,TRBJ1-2,CASIGTSVNGNGYTF,TGTGCCAGCATCGGGACCTCCGTGAATGGGAATGGCTACACCTTC
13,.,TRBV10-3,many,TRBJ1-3,CAMGTTEGNTIYF,TGTGCCATGGGGACCACGGAGGGAAACACCATATATTTT
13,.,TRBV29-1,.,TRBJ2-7,CSFGQHRSYEQYF,TGCAGTTTTGGCCAGCACCGCTCCTACGAGCAGTACTTC
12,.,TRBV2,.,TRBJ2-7,CAWNQETYEQYF,TGTGCCTGGAATCAGGAGACTTACGAGCAGTACTTC
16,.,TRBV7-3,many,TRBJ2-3,CASSRGSTTSTDTQYF,TGTGCCAGCAGCCGAGGGAGTACTACTAGCACAGATACGCAGTATTTT
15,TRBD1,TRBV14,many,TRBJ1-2,CASSYATGDNYGYTF,TGTGCCAGCAGCTACGCGACAGGGGACAACTATGGCTACACCTTC
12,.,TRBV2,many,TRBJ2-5,CASSEGKKIQYF,TGTGCCAGCAGTGAAGGGAAGAAAATCCAGTACTTC
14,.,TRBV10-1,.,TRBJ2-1,CASSETSPYNEQFF,TGCGCCAGCAGTGAGACATCTCCCTACAATGAGCAGTTCTTC
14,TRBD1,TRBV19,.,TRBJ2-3,CASSLSRGTDTQYF,TGTGCCAGTAGTTTAAGCAGGGGGACAGATACGCAGTATTTT
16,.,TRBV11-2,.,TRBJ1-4,CASSLGEQEVNEKLFF,TGTGCCAGCAGCTTAGGCGAACAGGAGGTTAATGAAAAACTGTTTTTT
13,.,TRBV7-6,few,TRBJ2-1,CASSSTKRDEQFF,TGTGCCAGCAGCTCGACTAAGCGGGATGAGCAGTTCTTC
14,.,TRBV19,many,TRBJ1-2,CASRPSGSDYGYTF,TGTGCCAGTAGGCCCTCGGGCAGTGACTATGGCTACACCTTC
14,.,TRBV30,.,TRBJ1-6,CAWSVPGVDSPLHF,TGTGCCTGGAGCGTTCCAGGAGTGGATTCACCCCTCCACTTT
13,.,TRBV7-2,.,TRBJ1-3,CASSSFSGNTIYF,TGTGCCAGCAGCTCGTTTTCTGGAAACACCATATATTTT
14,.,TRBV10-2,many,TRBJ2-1,CASSDWGAGDEQFF,TGCGCCAGCAGTGATTGGGGGGCGGGGGATGAGCAGTTCTTC
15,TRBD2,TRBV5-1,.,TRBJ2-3,CASSHSGGAMDTQYF,TGCGCCAGCAGCCATAGCGGGGGGGCGATGGATACGCAGTATTTT
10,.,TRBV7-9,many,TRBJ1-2,CASSLVRETF,TGTGCCAGCAGCTTAGTAAGGGAGACCTTC
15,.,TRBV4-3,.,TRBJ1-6,CASSQEGTYNSPLHF,TGCGCCAGCAGCCAGGAGGGTACATATAATTCACCCCTCCACTTT
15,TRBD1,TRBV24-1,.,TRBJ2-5,CATSAAVTGRETQYF,TGTGCCACCAGTGCCGCCGTGACAGGGCGAGAGACCCAGTACTTC
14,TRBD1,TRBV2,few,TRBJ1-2,CASSLTQGGYGYTF,TGTGCCAGCAGTTTAACCCAGGGGGGCTATGGCTACACCTTC
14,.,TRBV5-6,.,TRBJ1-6,CASSLTGIGSPLHF,TGTGCCAGCAGCCTCACGGGTATCGGTTCACCCCTCCACTTT
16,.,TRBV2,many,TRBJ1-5,CASSLERAYSNQPQHF,TGTGCCAGCAGTCTGGAGAGAGCTTATAGCAATCAGCCCCAGCATTTT
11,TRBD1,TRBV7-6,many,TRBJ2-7,CASSLQDRVHF,TGTGCCAGCAGCTTACAGGACAGGGTTCACTTC
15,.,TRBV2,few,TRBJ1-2,CASSLITGETGGYTF,TGTGCCAGCAGTCTTATTACGGGAGAAACAGGGGGCTACACCTTC
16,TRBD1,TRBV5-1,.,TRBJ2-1,CASRQTGSLTYNEQFF,TGCGCCAGCAGACAGACAGGGTCCCTGACCTACAATGAGCAGTTCTTC
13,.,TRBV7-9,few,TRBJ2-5,CASSPREEETQYF,TGTGCCAGCTCGCCCAGGGAGGAAGAGACCCAGTACTTC
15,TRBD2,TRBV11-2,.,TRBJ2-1,CASSPSLAGFNEQFF,TGTGCCAGCAGCCCCAGCCTAGCGGGATTTAATGAGCAGTTCTTC
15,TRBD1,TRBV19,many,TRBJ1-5,CASSAYTGGGQPQHF,TGTGCCAGTAGTGCTTACACAGGGGGTGGCCAGCCCCAGCATTTT
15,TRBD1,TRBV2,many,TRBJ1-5,CASSTGTGTRQPQHF,TGTGCCAGCAGCACCGGGACAGGGACCCGGCAGCCCCAGCATTTT
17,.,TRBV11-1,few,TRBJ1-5,CASSSSTGKLGNQPQHF,TGTGCCAGCAGCTCATCTACAGGGAAATTGGGCAATCAGCCCCAGCATTTT
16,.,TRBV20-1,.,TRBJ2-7,CSARVITAQRPYEQYF,TGCAGTGCTAGAGTTATTACGGCGCAGCGTCCCTACGAGCAGTACTTC
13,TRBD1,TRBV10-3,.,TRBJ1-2,CAISDRDSYGYTF,TGTGCCATCAGTGACCGGGACAGCTATGGCTACACCTTC
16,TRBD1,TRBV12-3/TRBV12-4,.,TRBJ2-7,CASSLRSGTGVREQYF,TGTGCCAGCAGTCTCAGATCCGGGACAGGGGTACGCGAGCAGTACTTC
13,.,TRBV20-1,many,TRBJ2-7,CSARALPTYEQYF,TGCAGTGCTAGAGCTTTACCCACCTACGAGCAGTACTTC
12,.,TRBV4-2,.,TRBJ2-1,CASSPGMGEQFF,TGTGCCAGCAGCCCAGGGATGGGCGAGCAGTTCTTC
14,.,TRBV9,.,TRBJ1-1,CASSPGTATPEAFF,TGTGCCAGCAGCCCCGGGACGGCGACCCCTGAAGCTTTCTTT
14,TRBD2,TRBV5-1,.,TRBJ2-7,CASSSTSGSHEQYF,TGCGCCAGCAGCAGCACTAGCGGGAGTCACGAGCAGTACTTC
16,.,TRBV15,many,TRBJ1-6,CATSRDRGEVNSPLHF,TGTGCCACCAGCAGAGACAGGGGTGAAGTGAATTCACCCCTCCACTTT
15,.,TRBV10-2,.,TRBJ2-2,CASSTGTPNTGELFF,TGCGCCAGCAGTACCGGGACACCGAACACCGGGGAGCTGTTTTTT
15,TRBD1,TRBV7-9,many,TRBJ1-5,CASSLQGQGNQPQHF,TGTGCCAGCAGCTTACAGGGACAGGGCAATCAGCCCCAGCATTTT
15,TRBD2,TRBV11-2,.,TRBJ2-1,CASSLGGTMPGEQFF,TGTGCCAGCAGCTTAGGAGGGACTATGCCGGGGGAGCAGTTCTTC
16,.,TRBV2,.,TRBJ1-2,CASSEEFWASRDGYTF,TGTGCCAGCAGTGAAGAGTTTTGGGCCAGTCGGGATGGCTACACCTTC
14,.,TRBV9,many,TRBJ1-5,CASSVDPGGQPQHF,TGTGCCAGCAGCGTAGATCCCGGGGGACAGCCCCAGCATTTT
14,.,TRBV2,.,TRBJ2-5,CASRAGGEWETQYF,TGTGCCAGCAGGGCGGGCGGGGAATGGGAGACCCAGTACTTC
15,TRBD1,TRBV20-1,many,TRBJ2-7,CSATMVGQGAREQYF,TGCAGTGCCACCATGGTCGGACAGGGGGCAAGGGAGCAGTACTTC